This T cell receptor beta chain was observed in a study of cytomegalovirus exposure and HLA in healthy donors. Study results and limitations: The majority of TCR sequences were rare, yet some public TCRs appeared in many donors. According to a later analysis, TCR clusters from the first cohort tended to co-occur in the 110 or so validation repertoires.

On this clone itself: Its antigen remains unidentified.

CDR3 size: 10 residues. CDR1 SQVTM and CDR2 ANQGSEA come from the germline V gene. V lost 4 bases to trimming and J lost 10 bases, with 8 bases between them. The assay was immunoSEQ multiplex PCR, and TCRdb's table has in-frame clones only and misses some. The data contain 150,000 to 200,000 clones, roughly 89% of them singletons. The rearrangement links TRBV29-1 to TRBJ2-1, with D unclear. The TCR originated in a woman aged 18-30 years in good health and CMV-seropositive. Sequencing was done on a sample of PBMCs. CDR3 DNA sequence: TGCAGCGTTGGACGAGGCGAGCAGTTCTTC. This sequence encodes CSVGRGEQFF.